This T cell receptor (beta chain) was captured in a study of T cells in narcolepsy. About the research overall: Patients with NT1 or NT2 and healthy control donors were enrolled. Overall study findings and caveats: Autoreactive clonotypes reportedly recurred in blood of same and different patients, not controls. Same-patient CSF and blood CD4+ T cell clonotypes included HCRT-specific and TRIB2-specific autoreactive ones.

Data came from immunoSEQ multiplex PCR; TCRdb stores just in-frame clones and leaves some out. Here the sample spans fewer than 35,000 clones, more than 75% being singletons. V gave up 3 bases and J gave up 4 bases; unmatched junction bases: 7. Germline values: CDR1 SQVTM, CDR2 ANQGSEA. The CDR3 totals 15 residues. Turning to this clone: The antigen is unknown.

J is TRBJ2-3 and V is TRBV29-1, with 10 bases that match TRBD2. The source of this sequence is a human donor with narcolepsy. Input material: CD45RA- memory CD4+ T cells from PBMCs. CDR3 coding DNA: TGCAGCGTTGATGGTCTAGCGGGAGTGTCAGATACGCAGTATTTT. Amino acids: CSVDGLAGVSDTQYF.